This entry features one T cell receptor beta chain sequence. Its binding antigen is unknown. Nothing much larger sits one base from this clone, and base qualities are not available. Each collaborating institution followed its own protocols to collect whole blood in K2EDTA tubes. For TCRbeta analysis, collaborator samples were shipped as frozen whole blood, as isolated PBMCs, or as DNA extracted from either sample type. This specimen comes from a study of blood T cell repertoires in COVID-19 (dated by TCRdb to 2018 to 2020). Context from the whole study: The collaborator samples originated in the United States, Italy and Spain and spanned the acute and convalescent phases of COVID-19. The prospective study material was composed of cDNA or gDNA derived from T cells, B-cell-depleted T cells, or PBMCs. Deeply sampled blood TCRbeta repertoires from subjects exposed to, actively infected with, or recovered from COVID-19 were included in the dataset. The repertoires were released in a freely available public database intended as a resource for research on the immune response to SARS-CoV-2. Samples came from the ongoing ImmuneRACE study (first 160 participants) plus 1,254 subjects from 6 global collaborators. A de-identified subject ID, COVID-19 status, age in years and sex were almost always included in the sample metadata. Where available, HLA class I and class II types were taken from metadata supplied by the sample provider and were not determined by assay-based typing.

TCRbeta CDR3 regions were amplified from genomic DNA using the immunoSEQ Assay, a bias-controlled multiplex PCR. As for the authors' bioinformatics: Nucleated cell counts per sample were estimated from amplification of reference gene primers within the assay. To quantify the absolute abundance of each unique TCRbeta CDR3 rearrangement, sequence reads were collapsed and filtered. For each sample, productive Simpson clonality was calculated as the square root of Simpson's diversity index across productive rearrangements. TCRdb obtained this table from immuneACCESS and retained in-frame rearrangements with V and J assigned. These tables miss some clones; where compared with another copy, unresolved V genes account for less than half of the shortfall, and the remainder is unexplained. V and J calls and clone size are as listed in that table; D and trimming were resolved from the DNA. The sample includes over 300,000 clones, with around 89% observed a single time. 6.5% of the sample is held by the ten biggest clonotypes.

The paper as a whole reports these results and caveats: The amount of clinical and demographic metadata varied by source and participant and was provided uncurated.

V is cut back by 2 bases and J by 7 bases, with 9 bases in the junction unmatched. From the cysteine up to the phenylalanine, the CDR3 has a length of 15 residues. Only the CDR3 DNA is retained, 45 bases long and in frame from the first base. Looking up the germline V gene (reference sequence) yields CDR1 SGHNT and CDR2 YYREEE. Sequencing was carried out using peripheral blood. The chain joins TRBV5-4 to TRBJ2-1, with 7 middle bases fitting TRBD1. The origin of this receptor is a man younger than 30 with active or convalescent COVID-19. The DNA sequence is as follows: TGTGCCAGCAGCTTCCGCAGGGGGTTTTCAAATGAGCAGTTCTTC. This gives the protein CASSFRRGFSNEQFF.